These 25 T cell receptor beta chains came from one sample sequenced in a study of shared clonotypes between healthy human individuals. Using immunoSEQ multiplex PCR, the repertoire was profiled, and TCRdb retains in-frame clones only, with some absent. This sample yields some 2 million clones, of which over 85% are seen a single time; roughly 1% belongs to the top ten. Naive CD8 cells lacked CD45RO and underwent positive selection for CCR7, leaving out terminally differentiated effector memory CD45RA+ cells. Input material: naive CD8+ T cells sorted from blood. The source is a man aged 18 to 29 in good health.

The gene calls are TRBV10-1 and TRBJ2-7, with no clear D. Trimming left V 0 bases short and J 6 bases short, with 9 bases between. This CDR3 region has 13 residues. Germline V gene data show CDR1 as WNHNN and CDR2 as SYGVQD (reference sequence). In nucleotides, the CDR3 is TGCGCCAGCAGTGAGTCTCAGCTCTCCGAGCAGTACTTC. It specifies CASSESQLSEQYF.

The chain joins TRBV5-5 to TRBJ1-1, with D perhaps TRBD1 (5 bases). The CDR3 runs 17 residues. Germline V gene data show CDR1 as SGHKS and CDR2 as YYEKEE (reference sequence). Between the trimmed V and J ends, which lost 3 bases and 4 bases, there was a span of 22 bases. The CDR3 loop reads CASSWRAGDWGITEAFF. CDR3 bases: TGTGCCAGCAGCTGGAGGGCGGGGGATTGGGGTATCACTGAAGCTTTCTTT. Full variable domain (outside the CDR3, taken from reference TRBV5-5 and TRBJ1-1): DAGVTQSPTHLIKTRGQQVTLRCSPISGHKSVSWYQQVLGQGPQFIFQYYEKEERGRGNFPDRFSARQFPNYSSELNVNALLLGDSALYLCASSWRAGDWGITEAFFGQGTRLTVV.

The chain recombines TRBV27 with TRBJ2-7; D is unclear. This CDR3 is 12 amino acids long. Trimming took 7 bases from V and 0 from J, leaving 7 bases between them. In germline, CDR1 is MNHEY, CDR2 SMNVEV (reference sequence). For the CDR3, the DNA is TGTGCCAGCACCTCCGGCTCCTACGAGCAGTACTTC. Its protein is CASTSGSYEQYF.

V gene TRBV9 combines with J gene TRBJ2-7; D ambiguous. V was trimmed by 3 bases and J by 5 bases, leaving 9 bases between them. The germline CDR1 and CDR2 sequences are SGDLS and YYNGEE. The CDR3 runs to 12 residues. CDR3 protein: CASSDDGNEQYF. The CDR3 DNA reads TGTGCCAGCAGCGACGACGGTAACGAGCAGTACTTC.

The gene calls are TRBV4-3 and TRBJ2-7, with 10 positions matching TRBD2. Germline-derived CDR1 and CDR2 are LGHNA and YSLEER. The CDR3 spans 15 residues. V dropped 3 bases and J dropped 3; count of bases not matched to a gene: 5. Written as DNA, the CDR3 is TGCGCCAGCAGCCACCAGCGGGAGGGCCTCTACGAGCAGTACTTC. This codes for CASSHQREGLYEQYF.

The rearrangement uses TRBV30 and TRBJ1-4; D call uncertain. This CDR3 comprises 15 residues. Germline CDR1 and CDR2: GTSNPN and SVGIG (reference sequence). Trimming cost V 3 bases and J 0 bases, with 11 bases left between them. This CDR3 is CAWSPTLATNEKLFF. The CDR3 region has the DNA TGTGCCTGGAGCCCAACCCTGGCAACTAATGAAAAACTGTTTTTT. The entire variable domain, with the rest obtained from reference TRBV30 and TRBJ1-4, is as follows: SQTIHQWPATLVQPVGSPLSLECTVEGTSNPNLYWYRQAAGRGLQLLFYSVGIGQISSEVPQNLSASRPQDRQFILSSKKLLLSDSGFYLCAWSPTLATNEKLFFGSGTQLSVL.

V usage is TRBV19 and J usage is TRBJ2-1; D uncertain. Germline values: CDR1 LNHDA, CDR2 SQIVND (reference sequence). CDR3 size: 12 residues. Trimming pared 7 bases from V and 9 bases from J, leaving 13 bases between. The CDR3 reads CASNLLGSEQFF. The DNA for the CDR3 is TGTGCCAGTAACCTACTCGGAAGTGAGCAGTTCTTC.

This clone appeared a few times. Other DNA sequences of this sample code for an identical CDR3. The J gene is TRBJ2-7, the V gene TRBV5-6; D is unclear. The germline CDR1 and CDR2 sequences are SGHDT and YYEEEE. This CDR3 is built from 13 residues. V was clipped by 2 bases and J by 2 bases, with 8 bases between them. CDR3 protein: CASSFGQTYEQYF. The CDR3, as DNA: TGTGCCAGCAGCTTCGGGCAGACCTACGAGCAGTACTTC.

Concerning this clone: Additional DNA sequences in this sample encode the identical CDR3. The chain employs TRBV11-2 and TRBJ2-2; the D is unclear. Germline V lookup: CDR1 SGHAT, CDR2 FQNNGV. The CDR3 is made up of 11 amino acids. Trimming stripped 5 bases from V and 7 bases from J, with 5 bases between. The CDR3 spells CASSPSGELFF. The CDR3 DNA follows: TGTGCCAGCAGCCCCAGCGGGGAGCTGTTTTTT. The full variable domain, with the rest looked up from reference TRBV11-2 and TRBJ2-2, is EAGVAQSPRYKIIEKRQSVAFWCNPISGHATLYWYQQILGQGPKLLIQFQNNGVVDDSQLPKDRFSAERLKGVDSTLKIQPAKLEDSAVYLCASSPSGELFFGEGSRLTVL.

The CDR3 DNA follows: TGTGCCATCAGTGAGGATTTGGGATACGAGCAGTACTTC. Translated: CAISEDLGYEQYF. The chain joins TRBV10-3 to TRBJ2-7, with D unclear. The germline V and J ends were trimmed by 2 bases and 4 bases, with 9 bases remaining between them. The CDR3 covers 13 residues. Per germline, CDR1 ENHRY and CDR2 SYGVKD.

The CDR3 reads CASSNLLAERSTDTQYF. The CDR3 nucleotides read TGTGCCAGCAGCAACCTATTAGCGGAGCGATCCACAGATACGCAGTATTTT. The chain carries TRBV7-9 and TRBJ2-3, with a tentative D call TRBD2 (6 bases). This CDR3 contains 17 residues. The germline V gene has CDR1 SEHNR and CDR2 FQNEAQ (reference sequence). The ends were cut back, 5 bases at V and 2 bases at J, with 20 bases in the middle. Supplemented by reference TRBV7-9 and TRBJ2-3, the full variable domain reads DTGVSQNPRHKITKRGQNVTFRCDPISEHNRLYWYRQTLGQGPEFLTYFQNEAQLEKSRLLSDRFSAERPKGSFSTLEIQRTEQGDSAMYLCASSNLLAERSTDTQYFGPGTRLTVL.

Of note for this clone: Other DNA sequences from this sample encode an identical CDR3 as well. This rearrangement joins TRBV7-9 to TRBJ2-7; D remains unclear. The CDR3 is made up of 12 amino acids. V was shortened by 4 bases and J by 3 bases, with 7 bases between the two germline ends. Germline values: CDR1 SEHNR, CDR2 FQNEAQ (reference sequence). CDR3 protein: CASSSTRYEQYF. For the CDR3, the DNA is TGTGCCAGCAGCTCCACCCGCTACGAGCAGTACTTC.

Turning to this clone: Different DNA sequences within this sample yield the same CDR3. This chain uses TRBV4-1 with TRBJ2-7, with 7 bases aligning to TRBD1. Per the germline V gene, CDR1 is MGHRA and CDR2 is YSYEKL. The CDR3 contains 15 residues. The V segment lost 1 base and the J segment 1 base; nucleotides outside the gene matches: 4. CDR3 protein: CASSQVRQGSYEQYF. CDR3 in DNA: TGCGCCAGCAGCCAAGTGAGACAGGGTTCCTACGAGCAGTACTTC.

J is TRBJ1-2 and V is TRBV28; TRBD1 might be the D (5 bases). The CDR3 spans 15 residues. V was pared by 5 bases and J by 5 bases, with 18 bases between. Germline CDR1 MDHEN, CDR2 SYDVKM. CDR3 region: CASSPLTQGVYGYTF. The CDR3 nucleotides are TGTGCCAGCAGTCCCCTGACCCAAGGGGTTTATGGCTACACCTTC.

The chain combines TRBV7-3 with TRBJ2-5; 8 bases are shared with TRBD1. This CDR3 is built from 14 residues. Trimming at V came to 4 bases and at J to 5 bases, leaving 6 bases not matched to a gene. Germline V lookup: CDR1 SGHTA, CDR2 FQGTGA. The DNA for the CDR3 is TGTGCCAGCAGCTCCGGACAGGGTGGCGAGACCCAGTACTTC. Its translation: CASSSGQGGETQYF.

This clone is a singleton in its sample. This CDR3 is CAISESGQGLDEQYF. The CDR3 DNA reads TGTGCCATCAGTGAGTCGGGACAGGGACTGGACGAGCAGTACTTC. The V gene is TRBV10-3, the J gene TRBJ2-7, with TRBD1 matching 9 bases. The CDR3 totals 15 residues. CDR1 and CDR2 from the germline V gene are ENHRY and SYGVKD. V lost 0 bases to trimming and J lost 5 bases; unmatched junction nucleotides: 5.

This chain joins TRBV19 and TRBJ2-2; D is ambiguous. The length of the CDR3 is 12 residues. Deletions cut 9 bases from V and 5 bases from J, with 10 bases between. Germline CDR1 reads LNHDA; CDR2 reads SQIVND (reference sequence). The CDR3 DNA follows: TGTGCCAGCCCACGACCTACCGGGGAGCTGTTTTTT. Protein sequence: CASPRPTGELFF.

The chain couples TRBV4-1 to TRBJ2-1, with TRBD2 identical over 7 bases. Per the germline V gene, CDR1 is MGHRA and CDR2 is YSYEKL. The CDR3 has 15 residues. After removal of 3 bases from V and 2 bases from J, the junction contained 4 bases not matched to a gene. CDR3 bases: TGCGCCAGCAGCCACCGGACTAGTCCCTACAATGAGCAGTTCTTC. This gives the protein CASSHRTSPYNEQFF.

This chain links TRBV4-1 with TRBJ2-7; D unclear. This CDR3 spans 15 amino acids. V was clipped by 4 bases and J by 2 bases, with 15 bases between them. Germline CDR1 reads MGHRA; CDR2 reads YSYEKL. Written as DNA, the CDR3 is TGCGCCAGCAGCCTACGCTATCAGGTTCCCTACGAGCAGTACTTC. It yields the protein CASSLRYQVPYEQYF.

As regards this clone: This CDR3 is also generated by other DNA sequences in the sample. The gene calls are TRBV4-3 and TRBJ2-3; TRBD2 is a possible D gene (5 bases). V dropped 0 bases and J dropped 0 bases, with 7 bases sitting between them. Germline loops: CDR1 LGHNA, CDR2 YSLEER. The CDR3 runs to 15 residues. Here the CDR3 DNA reads TGCGCCAGCAGCCAAGATGGCGGGAGCACAGATACGCAGTATTTT. This sequence encodes CASSQDGGSTDTQYF.

The chain links TRBV7-6 to TRBJ2-7; 9 positions agree with TRBD1. Germline V lookup: CDR1 SGHVS, CDR2 FNYEAQ. The V segment lost 7 bases and the J segment 2 bases; nucleotides outside the gene matches: 6. This CDR3 has 14 residues. The CDR3 loop reads CASNPGTGPYEQYF. The CDR3, as DNA: TGTGCCAGCAACCCCGGGACAGGGCCCTACGAGCAGTACTTC.

This clone was recorded once. Different DNA sequences within this sample yield the same CDR3. The J gene is TRBJ1-1, the V gene TRBV2; D unclear. V was trimmed by 6 bases and J by 1 base, leaving 3 bases between them. Germline lookup yields CDR1 SNHLY and CDR2 FYNNEI. This CDR3 is built from 11 residues. The CDR3 DNA is TGTGCCAGCAGCAGGAACACTGAAGCTTTCTTT. Its translation is CASSRNTEAFF.

The chain recombines TRBV5-6 with TRBJ2-5, with 7 bases fitting TRBD2. Losses at the gene ends were 3 bases for V and 2 bases for J; bases not matched to a gene: 1. The germline gives CDR1 SGHDT, CDR2 YYEEEE. CDR3 size: 13 residues. The CDR3 sequence: CASSSGGQETQYF. CDR3 bases: TGTGCCAGCAGCTCCGGGGGGCAAGAGACCCAGTACTTC.

The genes are TRBV27 and TRBJ2-7, with 9 bases lining up with TRBD2. CDR3 length equals 16 residues. The J segment lost 5 bases and the V segment lost 5 bases, leaving 13 bases of the junction unmatched. CDR1 MNHEY and CDR2 SMNVEV come from the germline V gene (reference sequence). CDR3 sequence: CASSPLLAGGRDEQYF. Written as DNA, the CDR3 is TGTGCCAGCAGTCCGCTTTTGGCGGGAGGGAGGGACGAGCAGTACTTC.

The V gene is TRBV5-8, the J gene TRBJ1-1; tentatively, D is TRBD1 (5 bases). Germline V gene sequence: CDR1 SGHTS, CDR2 YDEGEE. Trimming cost V 4 bases and J 4 bases, with 11 bases left between them. The CDR3 is 13 residues long. Written as DNA, the CDR3 is TGTGCCAGCAGCGTGACAGTGCGCACTGAAGCTTTCTTT. This sequence encodes CASSVTVRTEAFF.